The present TCR beta chain was sequenced within a study of blood T cell repertoires in COVID-19. Study in general: Acute and convalescent COVID-19 specimens originated in the United States, Italy and Spain.

Method: immunoSEQ multiplex PCR; TCRdb's copy keeps in-frame clones and lacks some. The table has 75,000 to 100,000 clones, about nine tenths seen once. The CDR3 is 17 amino acids. Germline CDR1 and CDR2: LGHDT and YNNKEL (reference sequence). The V segment lost 3 bases and the J segment 4 bases; nucleotides outside the gene matches: 11. This receptor was identified in a woman aged 80 or older with acute or convalescent COVID-19. The chain links TRBV3-1 (or the pseudogene TRBV3-2) to TRBJ1-2; 10 bases map to TRBD1. Material for sequencing was peripheral blood. The CDR3 loop reads CASSHTQRDRGSYGYTF. The CDR3 DNA reads TGTGCCAGCAGCCATACCCAAAGGGACAGGGGAAGCTATGGCTACACCTTC.